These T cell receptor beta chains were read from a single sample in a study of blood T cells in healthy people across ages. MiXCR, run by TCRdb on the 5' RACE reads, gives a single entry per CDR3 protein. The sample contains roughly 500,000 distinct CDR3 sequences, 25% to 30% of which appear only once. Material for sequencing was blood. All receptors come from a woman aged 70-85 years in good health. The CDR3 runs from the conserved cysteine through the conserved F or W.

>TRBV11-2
CASSFQTRDGYTF
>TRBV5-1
CASSPTSYSLNIQYF
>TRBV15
CATSRGLAGNNEQFF
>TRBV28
CASSFRFRQAYGYTF
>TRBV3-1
CASSQVQRFRDEQFF
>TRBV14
CASSQERPRAKETQYF
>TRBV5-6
CASSLVANTDTQYF
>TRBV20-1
CSARDLGDYYNEQFF
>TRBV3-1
CASRTGTGGFGYEQFF
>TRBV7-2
CASSFWTGHLEQYF
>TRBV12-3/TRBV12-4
CASSLTPSNQPQHF
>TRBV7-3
CASSLGYTDTQYF
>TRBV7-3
CASSYPDRRHSSYNSPLHF
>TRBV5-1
CASSTAGGPPQETQYF
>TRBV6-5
CATTRTGSRGYTF
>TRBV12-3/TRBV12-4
CASTKGLSYEQYF
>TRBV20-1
CSARESGRLAEQYF
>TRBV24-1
CATSDSRTSGGETQYF
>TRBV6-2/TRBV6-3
CASSQGTTHGDTQYF
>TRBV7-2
CASSFRVSDGYTF
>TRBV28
CASSSQLAGNEQFF
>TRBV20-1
CSAKSLAGTADSYEQYF
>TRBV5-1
CASSRAVEETQYF
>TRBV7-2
CASRAYGQGGETQYF
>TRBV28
CASSFLPSGGWNTQYF
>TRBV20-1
CSARTPNAGRTEAFF
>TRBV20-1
CSASDNSGANVLTF
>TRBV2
CVSSRGARNGQFF
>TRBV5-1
CASSLGQAEQFF
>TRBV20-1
CSAPITGMETQYF
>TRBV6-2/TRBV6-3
CASASAGSYNEQLF